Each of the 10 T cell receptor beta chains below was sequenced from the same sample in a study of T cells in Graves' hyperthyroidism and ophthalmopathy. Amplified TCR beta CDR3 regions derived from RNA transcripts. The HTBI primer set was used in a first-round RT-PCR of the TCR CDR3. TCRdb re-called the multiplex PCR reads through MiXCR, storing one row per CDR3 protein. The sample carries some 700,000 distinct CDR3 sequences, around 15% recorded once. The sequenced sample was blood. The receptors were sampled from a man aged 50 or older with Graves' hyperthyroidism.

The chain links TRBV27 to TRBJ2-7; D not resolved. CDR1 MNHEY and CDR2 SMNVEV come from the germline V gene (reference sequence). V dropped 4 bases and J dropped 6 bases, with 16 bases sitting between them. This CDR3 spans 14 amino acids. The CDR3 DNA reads TGTGCCAGCAGTTCGTCAGGATGGGTTCCCGAGCAGTACTTC. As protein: CASSSSGWVPEQYF.

Here the CDR3 reads CASSLGRESGTGELFF. The CDR3 nucleotides read TGTGCCAGCAGTTTGGGGCGGGAGTCGGGAACCGGGGAGCTGTTTTTT. The chain employs TRBV28 and TRBJ2-2, with 7 bases that match TRBD2. The germline CDR1 and CDR2 sequences are MDHEN and SYDVKM. V dropped 3 bases and J dropped 5; count of bases not matched to a gene: 9. The CDR3 has 16 residues.

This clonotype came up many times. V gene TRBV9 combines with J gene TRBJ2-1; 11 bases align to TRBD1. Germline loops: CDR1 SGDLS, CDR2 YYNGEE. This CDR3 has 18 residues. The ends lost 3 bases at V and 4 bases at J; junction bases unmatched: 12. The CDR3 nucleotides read TGTGCCAGCAGCGGGGACAGGGGGTTTTTAGCTCGATACAATGAGCAGTTCTTC. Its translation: CASSGDRGFLARYNEQFF.

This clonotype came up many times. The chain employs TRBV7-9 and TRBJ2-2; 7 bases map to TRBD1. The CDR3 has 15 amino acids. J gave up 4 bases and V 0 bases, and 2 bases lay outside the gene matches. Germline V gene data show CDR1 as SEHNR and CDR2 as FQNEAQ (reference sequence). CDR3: CASSLAGGVTGELFF. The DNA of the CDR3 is TGTGCCAGCAGCTTAGCAGGGGGCGTCACCGGGGAGCTGTTTTTT.

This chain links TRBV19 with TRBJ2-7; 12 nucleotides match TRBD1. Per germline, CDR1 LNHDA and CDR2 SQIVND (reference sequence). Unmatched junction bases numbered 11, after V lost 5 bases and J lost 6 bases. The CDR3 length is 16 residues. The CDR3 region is CASSPPGTGGVSEQYF. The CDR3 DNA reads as TGTGCCAGTAGTCCCCCCGGGACAGGGGGCGTGAGCGAGCAGTACTTC.

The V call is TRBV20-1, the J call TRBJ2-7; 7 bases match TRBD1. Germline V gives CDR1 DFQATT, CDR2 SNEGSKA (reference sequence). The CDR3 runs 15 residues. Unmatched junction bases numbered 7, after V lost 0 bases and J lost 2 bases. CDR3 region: CSARDKMQGAYEQYF. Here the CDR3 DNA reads TGCAGTGCTAGAGATAAAATGCAGGGGGCCTACGAGCAGTACTTC.

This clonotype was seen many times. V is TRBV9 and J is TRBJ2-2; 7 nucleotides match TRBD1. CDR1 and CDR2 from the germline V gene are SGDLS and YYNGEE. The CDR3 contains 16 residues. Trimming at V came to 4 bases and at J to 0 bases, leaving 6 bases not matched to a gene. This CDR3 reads CASSIAGTANTGELFF. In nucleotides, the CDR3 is TGTGCCAGCAGCATAGCCGGGACAGCGAACACCGGGGAGCTGTTTTTT. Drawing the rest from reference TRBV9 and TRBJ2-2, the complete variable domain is DSGVTQTPKHLITATGQRVTLRCSPRSGDLSVYWYQQSLDQGLQFLIQYYNGEERAKGNILERFSAQQFPDLHSELNLSSLELGDSALYFCASSIAGTANTGELFFGEGSRLTVL.

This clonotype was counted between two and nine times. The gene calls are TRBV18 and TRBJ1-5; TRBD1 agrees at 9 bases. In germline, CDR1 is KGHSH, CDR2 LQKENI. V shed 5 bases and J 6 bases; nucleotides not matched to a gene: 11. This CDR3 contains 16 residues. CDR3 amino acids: CASSDKQGAISQPQHF. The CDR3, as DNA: TGTGCCAGCTCAGATAAACAGGGGGCAATCAGTCAGCCCCAGCATTTT.

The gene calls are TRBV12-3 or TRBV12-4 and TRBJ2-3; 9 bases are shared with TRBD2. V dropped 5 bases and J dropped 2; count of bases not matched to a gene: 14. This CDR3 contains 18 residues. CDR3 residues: CASSKNSGSGDNTDTQYF. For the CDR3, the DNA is TGTGCCAGCAGTAAAAATAGCGGGAGTGGGGACAACACAGATACGCAGTATTTT.

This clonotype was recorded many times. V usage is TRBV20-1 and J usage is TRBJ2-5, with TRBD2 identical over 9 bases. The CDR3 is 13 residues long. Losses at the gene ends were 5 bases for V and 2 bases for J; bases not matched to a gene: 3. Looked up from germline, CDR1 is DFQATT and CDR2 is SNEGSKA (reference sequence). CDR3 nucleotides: TGCAGTGCTCCCGCGGGAGGGCAAGAGACCCAGTACTTC. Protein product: CSAPAGGQETQYF.